The 25 T cell receptor beta chains below were found in one sample sequenced in a study of blood T cell repertoires in COVID-19. TCRdb keeps only in-frame clones here, not all; method: immunoSEQ multiplex PCR. The table shows fewer than 400,000 clones, with about nine tenths occurring only once. Sequenced sample: PBMCs or T cells enriched from blood (not recorded which). The receptors originated from a man aged 25 to 40 who had recovered from COVID-19.

The genes are TRBV14 and TRBJ1-2, with D unresolved. V dropped 3 bases and J dropped 6 bases, with 14 bases sitting between them. The CDR3 totals 14 residues. CDR1 is SGHDN and CDR2 is FVKESK in the germline V gene. The CDR3 spells CASSHLGPENGYTF. In DNA, the CDR3 is TGTGCCAGCAGCCACCTGGGCCCAGAGAATGGCTACACCTTC.

CDR3 bases: TGTGCCAGCAGATTGACAGGGGGTTTTGAAAAACTGTTTTTT. Translated, it gives CASRLTGGFEKLFF. The genes are TRBV27 and TRBJ1-4; 9 nucleotides agree with TRBD1. Germline V lookup: CDR1 MNHEY, CDR2 SMNVEV (reference sequence). The CDR3 is 14 amino acids. Trimming took 6 bases from V and 7 from J; bases not matched to a gene: 6.

The chain carries TRBV21-1 and TRBJ1-2; the listed D gene, TRBD1, was not tested against the DNA. TRBV21-1 is described as a pseudogene. CDR3 size: 12 residues. CDR3 nucleotides: TGTGCCAGCAGCAAACAGGATAATGGCTACACCTTC. This gives the protein CASSKQDNGYTF.

The chain carries TRBV19 and TRBJ1-5, with D possibly TRBD1 on 6 matching bases. Germline assignment: CDR1 LNHDA and CDR2 SQIVND (reference sequence). The CDR3 loop spans 13 amino acids. V was cut by 10 bases and J by 3 bases, with 13 bases left in between. In DNA form, the CDR3 reads TGTGCCACCACAGGGTATTACAATCAGCCCCAGCATTTT. This gives the protein CATTGYYNQPQHF.

V gene TRBV11-2 combines with J gene TRBJ2-3; 11 nucleotides align to TRBD2. J lost 3 bases, V lost 1 base, and 3 bases had no gene match. Per the germline V gene, CDR1 is SGHAT and CDR2 is FQNNGV. The CDR3 consists of 16 residues. CDR3 loop: CASSLVLAGGTDTQYF. The CDR3 region has the DNA TGTGCCAGCAGCTTAGTCCTAGCGGGAGGTACAGATACGCAGTATTTT.

The chain couples TRBV12-3 or TRBV12-4 to TRBJ1-1; D is possibly TRBD1 (6 bases). V lost 1 base and J lost 8, with 8 bases in between. This CDR3 is built from 12 residues. CDR3 in amino acids: CASSLGGPEAFF. The CDR3 coding sequence is TGTGCCAGCAGTTTAGGGGGGCCCGAAGCTTTCTTT.

This clone was counted once. The chain has TRBV12-3 or TRBV12-4 and TRBJ1-2; the D is unclear. The CDR3 runs to 12 residues. Trimming took 4 bases from V and 2 from J, leaving 5 bases between them. CDR3 in amino acids: CASSSSNYGYTF. As DNA, the CDR3 is TGTGCCAGCAGTTCCTCCAACTATGGCTACACCTTC.

The chain joins TRBV10-3 to TRBJ2-3; D gene ambiguous. CDR1 and CDR2 (germline): ENHRY, SYGVKD. Trimming took 2 bases from V and 3 from J, leaving 9 bases between them. The CDR3 is made up of 14 amino acids. The CDR3 DNA is TGTGCCATCAGTGAGCCCGCCGAGACAGATACGCAGTATTTT. It translates to CAISEPAETDTQYF.

The gene calls are TRBV27 and TRBJ1-6, with a weak D call TRBD1 (6 bases). Germline assignment: CDR1 MNHEY and CDR2 SMNVEV (reference sequence). The CDR3 runs 17 residues. V shed 6 bases and J shed 10 bases, with 25 bases lying between them. CDR3 residues: CASSRYRGGVDVSPLHF. The CDR3 bases are TGTGCCAGCAGCCGCTACAGAGGGGGTGTGGATGTCTCACCCCTCCACTTT.

V usage is TRBV27 and J usage is TRBJ1-2; TRBD1 aligns across 9 bases. This CDR3 spans 16 amino acids. V shed 5 bases and J 3 bases; nucleotides not matched to a gene: 10. Germline values: CDR1 MNHEY, CDR2 SMNVEV (reference sequence). CDR3: CASSTTTGGWDYGYTF. The CDR3 DNA reads as TGTGCCAGCAGTACGACGACAGGGGGGTGGGACTATGGCTACACCTTC.

For the CDR3, the DNA is TGTGCCAGCAGCCAGACAGGGACGAGTGAGCAGTTCTTC. It translates to CASSQTGTSEQFF. This chain uses TRBV7-2 with TRBJ2-1; 7 positions agree with TRBD1. This CDR3 has 13 amino acids. CDR1 is SGHTA and CDR2 is FQGNSA in the germline V gene. Germline trimming cut 5 bases from V and 9 bases from J; bases unmatched to any gene: 7.

The chain recombines TRBV5-4 with TRBJ2-7, with 8 bases lining up with TRBD1. This CDR3 comprises 15 residues. CDR1 and CDR2 (germline): SGHNT, YYREEE (reference sequence). Unmatched junction bases numbered 4, after V lost 2 bases and J lost 0 bases. DNA of the CDR3: TGTGCCAGCAGCTTCCAGGGGGCAGCCTCCTACGAGCAGTACTTC. Its protein is CASSFQGAASYEQYF.

The chain recombines TRBV6-1 with TRBJ1-3; TRBD1 might be the D (6 bases). The germline CDR1 and CDR2 sequences are MNHNS and SASEGT. This CDR3 has 16 amino acids. The V and J ends lost 4 bases and 2 bases respectively, with 15 bases between them. CDR3 sequence (DNA): TGTGCCAGCAGTGGACGGGGGGGGGCAGCTGGAAACACCATATATTTT. It specifies CASSGRGGAAGNTIYF.

This chain connects TRBV3-1 (or the pseudogene TRBV3-2) to TRBJ2-1; 9 bases are shared with TRBD2. Germline V gene lookup returns CDR1 LGHDT and CDR2 YNNKEL (reference sequence). The V gene end was trimmed by 0 bases and the J gene end by 5 bases; junction bases not matched to a gene: 8. The CDR3 extends over 17 amino acids. The CDR3 loop reads CASSQESGRIYHNEQFF. The CDR3, as DNA: TGTGCCAGCAGCCAAGAAAGCGGGAGGATCTACCACAATGAGCAGTTCTTC.

CDR3 protein: CASSWTTNTQYF. Written as DNA, the CDR3 is TGTGCCAGCAGCTGGACTACCAATACGCAGTATTTT. The chain employs TRBV2 and TRBJ2-3; maybe TRBD2 (6 bases). Germline V lookup: CDR1 SNHLY, CDR2 FYNNEI. V was cut by 6 bases and J by 7 bases, with 11 bases left in between. The length of the CDR3 is 12 residues.

This CDR3 reads CASNPGTGGSNYGYTF. In nucleotides, the CDR3 is TGTGCCAGCAACCCCGGGACAGGGGGTTCTAACTATGGCTACACCTTC. V and J are TRBV27 and TRBJ1-2, with 11 bases matching TRBD1. Germline assignment: CDR1 MNHEY and CDR2 SMNVEV (reference sequence). Trimming removed 7 bases from V and 0 bases from J; junction bases left unmatched: 7. This CDR3 has 16 amino acids.

This clone was observed once. The chain uses TRBV19 and TRBJ1-4, with 7 bases fitting TRBD1. Germline trimming cut 6 bases from V and 8 bases from J; bases unmatched to any gene: 6. Per germline, CDR1 LNHDA and CDR2 SQIVND (reference sequence). This CDR3 has 13 residues. The CDR3: CASRRQGGEKLFF. In nucleotides, the CDR3 is TGTGCCAGTAGAAGACAGGGTGGGGAAAAACTGTTTTTT.

This sequence joins TRBV29-1 and TRBJ2-7; 7 bases align to TRBD2. This CDR3 contains 14 residues. J lost 6 bases, V lost 3 bases, and 11 bases had no gene match. CDR1 and CDR2 from the germline V gene are SQVTM and ANQGSEA. The DNA for the CDR3 is TGCAGCGTTGAGGGGCGGGAGCGCTCGGGCGAGCAGTACTTC. Translated, it gives CSVEGRERSGEQYF.

The rearrangement links TRBV4-1 to TRBJ2-1; perhaps TRBD1 as D (5 bases). Germline CDR1 is MGHRA and CDR2 is YSYEKL. Trimming took 1 base from V and 3 from J, leaving 10 bases between them. The CDR3 is made up of 15 amino acids. The CDR3 nucleotides are TGCGCCAGCAGCCAAGCAGGGAAACTCTACAATGAGCAGTTCTTC. It translates to CASSQAGKLYNEQFF.

The rearrangement links TRBV10-1 to TRBJ2-3, with TRBD2 as a possible D gene (5 bases). CDR3 length: 14 residues. CDR1 is WNHNN, CDR2 SYGVQD, per germline (reference sequence). The V end was cut by 4 bases, the J end by 1 base, with 9 bases between. CDR3 in amino acids: CASSARRGTDTQYF. DNA of the CDR3: TGCGCCAGCAGTGCCAGGCGGGGCACAGATACGCAGTATTTT.

The CDR3 sequence is CASSPDRTGPSYGYTF. CDR3 sequence (DNA): TGTGCCAGCAGCCCCGATCGGACAGGGCCCTCCTATGGCTACACCTTC. The chain employs TRBV7-9 and TRBJ1-2; 8 bases fit TRBD1. Germline V gives CDR1 SEHNR, CDR2 FQNEAQ (reference sequence). The CDR3 sequence is 16 residues long. The J segment lost 4 bases and the V segment lost 5 bases, leaving 12 bases of the junction unmatched. The full variable domain, its missing parts supplied by reference TRBV7-9 and TRBJ1-2, is DTGVSQNPRHKITKRGQNVTFRCDPISEHNRLYWYRQTLGQGPEFLTYFQNEAQLEKSRLLSDRFSAERPKGSFSTLEIQRTEQGDSAMYLCASSPDRTGPSYGYTFGSGTRLTVV.

This chain connects TRBV29-1 to TRBJ2-6; D perhaps matches TRBD1 (5 bases). V was shortened by 3 bases and J by 2 bases, with 11 bases between the two germline ends. The CDR3 is 15 residues long. Germline lookup yields CDR1 SQVTM and CDR2 ANQGSEA. The CDR3 coding sequence is TGCAGCGTTGATTCTCAGGGCCCTGGGGCCAACGTCCTGACTTTC. It specifies CSVDSQGPGANVLTF.

The J gene is TRBJ2-2, the V gene TRBV6-5, with 8 bases fitting TRBD2. CDR3 size: 14 residues. After removal of 10 bases from V and 5 bases from J, the junction contained 9 bases not matched to a gene. CDR1 MNHEY and CDR2 SVGAGI come from the germline V gene. CDR3 nucleotides: TGTGCCATTTCGACAGGCGGGGGGACCGGGGAGCTGTTTTTT. Its protein is CAISTGGGTGELFF.

This rearrangement joins TRBV5-1 to TRBJ2-7, with TRBD1 as a possible D gene (6 bases). Trimming removed 4 bases from V and 3 bases from J, with 20 bases in between. The CDR3 loop spans 16 amino acids. Germline V CDR1 and CDR2: SGHRS, YFSETQ. CDR3 in DNA: TGCGCCAGCAGCCAAGGACAGAACCGATTCCTCTACGAGCAGTACTTC. As protein: CASSQGQNRFLYEQYF.

V gene TRBV27 combines with J gene TRBJ1-1; 10 bases agree with TRBD1. The CDR3 runs to 14 residues. Germline V gene data show CDR1 as MNHEY and CDR2 as SMNVEV (reference sequence). J lost 0 bases, V lost 6 bases, and 1 base had no gene match. This chain's CDR3 is CASRGQGLNTEAFF. In DNA form, the CDR3 reads TGTGCCAGCAGGGGACAGGGGTTGAACACTGAAGCTTTCTTT.